The clone carrying this TCR beta chain was counted a few times. Antigen unknown. The CDR3 length is 13 residues. V was clipped by 7 bases and J by 1 base, with 10 bases between them. CDR1 is LNHDA, CDR2 SQIVND, per germline (reference sequence). Researchers used the Oncomine TCR Beta short-read assay to sequence DNA from cultured CD4+ T cells. In TCRdb, the PCR reads were re-called with MiXCR into one record per CDR3 protein. The data contain roughly 20,000 distinct CDR3 sequences, less than 85% of them singletons. The data are from a study of vaccination and CD4 T cells after COVID-19. Treatment: roughly ten-day PBMC culture with coronavirus spike peptide pools or control peptides (ViraFEST assay).

The source material was CD4+ T cells from blood, cultured in vitro. This sequence originates from a human donor who had recovered from COVID-19. The V and J genes are TRBV19 and TRBJ1-1; D remains ambiguous. The CDR3 DNA sequence: TGTGCCAGTATGAAGGGCACGAACACTGAAGCTTTCTTT. It codes for CASMKGTNTEAFF.